The sequence of this T cell receptor (beta chain) was determined in a study of cytomegalovirus exposure and HLA in healthy donors (dated by TCRdb to between 2016 and 2019). For the study in its entirety: An earlier analysis of several hundred of the donors reported 276 Gb of sequence data and 95 million to 130 million unique TCR beta sequences obtained from about 180 million T cells. In a later analysis, previously published TCR beta repertoires from 666 donors were re-analyzed and high-resolution HLA genotyping was added so that TCR occurrence patterns could be studied. The study was designed to test whether signatures of past pathogen exposure could be identified by cataloging public T cell receptors. Alongside the repertoire data, information on donor age, sex, ethnicity and CMV serostatus was compiled. A separate validation cohort of approximately 120 different subjects was used in addition to the approximately 670-subject first cohort. The study used immunosequencing to profile the T cell repertoires of several hundred subjects and linked those repertoires to cytomegalovirus serostatus. On average, around 240,000 unique TCR beta nucleotide sequences were sequenced per donor among a few hundred genotyped donors of the cohort, with 15% to 20% of those sequences being non-productive. All discovery cohort repertoires had been generated using a single sequencing platform. Typing coverage differed by locus: A, B, C, DRB1 and DQB1 were typed in roughly 620-630 donors, DQA1 in about 500, DPA1 in 600 to 610, and DPB1 in 472. About five DR-DQ haplotypes were handled as single units for association and clustering, since linkage in the cohort was strong. To predict cytomegalovirus infection status, the study brought together high-throughput TCR immunosequencing, statistical association of individual TCRs with disease status, and machine learning. Both class I and class II loci were covered by HLA typing, at four-digit resolution. An early release that covered about 600 HLA-typed donors contained around 300 gigabases of sequencing data and 75 million to 100 million unique TCR sequences. In a later genetic analysis, genome-wide SNP genotypes for 398 of the 666 donors were used, and that subset was treated as a discovery cohort. An earlier analysis of around 540 of the donors applied high-throughput TCR beta sequencing to assess whether each TCR beta V gene segment acted as functional or pseudogenic. Rather than using new phenotypic data, the later analysis identified candidate immune exposures from TCR beta sequences and from how often those sequences occurred across donors. Of the approximately 370 genotyped donors, approximately 80% were placed in the genetic ancestry cluster associated with self-reported Caucasian donors. The investigation overall reported the following: Some IMGT-functional V segments, including TRBV6-2 and TRBV6-3, could not be distinguished by the 87-base-pair reads and were therefore excluded. Roughly uniform sequencing depth across donors was assumed in presence/absence analyses, although this assumption may not hold. According to a later analysis, TCR association rates differed among HLA loci, with DRB1 alleles showing the most associated TCRs and HLA-C alleles showing the fewest. A later analysis found that most CMV-associated TCR beta chains appeared HLA-restricted, with HLA associations seemingly driven largely by CMV exposure. A few of the identified cytomegalovirus-associated TCR beta chains were confirmed in vitro to be specific for cytomegalovirus antigens. In this cohort, only TCR beta chains were sequenced, and detectable features were limited by the absence of alpha or paired-chain data. The classifier was reported to diagnose cytomegalovirus status with high specificity and sensitivity in both the original and validation cohorts. The only immune exposure information available for the cohort was CMV serostatus. A group of highly shared sequence variants was considered likely to be a technical artifact of the sequencing pipeline. Compared with the 666-donor mean, donors in an Asian-associated ancestry cluster had fewer N-insertions in productive TCRs, according to a later genetic analysis. A later analysis found that HLA-associated TCR beta chains were more clonally expanded and had lower generation probabilities than equally common non-associated chains. At a false discovery rate of 0.05, a later analysis linked 16,951 TCR beta sequences to specific HLA alleles. A further reported finding was that TCR beta sequences accurately predicted the HLA-A and HLA-B alleles for most subjects in the first cohort. It was suggested by the authors that the approach could potentially be generalized to other disease states and immunological phenotypes. Because HLA typing was unavailable for some donors at each locus, only the typed subset was used in association tests. The study gave a list of 150 to 200 TCR beta chains associated with cytomegalovirus. Most TCR sequences were observed very rarely across donors, whereas some public TCRs were present in many individuals. Correlated functional status among segregating V segments might reflect linkage disequilibrium, but an unknown experimental factor could not be ruled out. In a later analysis, several top co-occurrence clusters were reported to appear linked to parvovirus B19, influenza, CMV and Epstein-Barr virus. Broadly in line with IMGT annotations, most TCR beta V segments showed up in productive rearrangements about 90% or about 30% of the time in an earlier analysis of under 700 of the donors. V-gene and J-gene trimming of TCR beta chains was associated with a missense DCLRE1C variant in a later genetic analysis, and the association was replicated in an independent cohort. Because counts were too low, seventeen rarely observed V segments, including chromosome 9 orphons, were left out of the earlier analysis of a few hundred of the donors. When HLA alleles, especially DR and DQ, strongly co-occurred, attributing TCR associations to individual alleles was difficult.

Comments on this clone: It lacks a known antigen. No base quality values were provided; no much bigger clone lies one nucleotide off.

Libraries were built with the immunoSEQ multiplex PCR assay. A mixture of 60 forward primers for TCR Vbeta segments and 13 reverse primers for TCR Jbeta segments was used in the multiplex PCR. A multiplex PCR assay on genomic DNA amplified the CDR3 region of rearranged TCR beta genes. The amplified TCR beta libraries were sequenced on the Illumina HiSeq System as 87-base-pair reads. The authors' pipeline ran thus. Across the roughly 670 repertoires, a later analysis counted approximately 75 million unique TCR beta chains, about 10 million of which were shared by at least two donors. Raw reads were error-corrected and collapsed into unique sequences by a nearest-neighbor algorithm in which closely related sequences were merged to remove PCR and sequencing errors. To assign V, D and J gene segments, CDR3 sequences were aligned to IMGT reference sequences. Each retained sequence needed at least a six-nucleotide match to both a V gene segment and a J gene segment. A rearrangement was called productive if the CDR3 had no stop codons and remained in frame with V and J, and every other rearrangement was called non-productive. Following IMGT convention, CDR3 was defined as the stretch from the second conserved V-encoded cysteine up to the conserved J-encoded phenylalanine. The earlier analysis of 500 to 600 of the donors excluded sequences that lacked an unambiguous match to a single V gene segment. An earlier analysis of some 500 of the donors classified V segments as functional when productive rearrangements were above 56.7% and as segregating when the standard deviation between donors was above 5%. A statistical classification framework was built for diagnosing cytomegalovirus status from the catalog of TCR beta chain sequences. V and J gene assignment, in a later analysis, came from comparing TCR nucleotide sequences with IMGT/GENE-DB human TR gene sequences. In a later analysis, CDR3 sequences and most-parsimonious VDJ recombination scenarios were assigned using the TCRdist pipeline. In a later analysis, each TCR beta chain was defined by its CDR3 amino acid sequence together with its V-gene family, and reads lacking a unique V-gene family were excluded. As a way to deal with suspected cross-contamination and a sequencing artifact, a later analysis dropped approximately 570 nucleotide sequences that were highly shared and had low generation probability. For each public chain, a later analysis derived a clonal expansion index from normalized ranks of inferred template counts within each repertoire. In a later analysis, generation probabilities were computed using a VDJ recombination model fitted to out-of-frame rearrangements, and the results were checked against IGoR. Hypergeometric tests were used in a later analysis to score TCR-TCR, TCR-HLA and TCR-CMV co-occurrence, with a repertoire-size bias correction applied to the TCR pairs. A later analysis estimated false discovery rates by permuting HLA or CMV assignments 20 times. In a later analysis, co-occurring TCRs were grouped with DBSCAN, and TCRdist sequence similarity was added when clustering was performed within HLA-allele-positive subsets. For co-occurrence clustering, repertoires with fewer than 30,000 or more than 120,000 public chains were excluded, along with a handful of repertoires with anomalous nucleotide sharing. Here the immuneACCESS table is served through TCRdb, limited to in-frame sequences with V and J called. Missing clones are a known gap in these copies; in checked studies unresolved V genes cover under half, and the rest lacks a known reason. V, J and clone size reflect that table, while D and trimming were determined from the DNA. For this sample there are roughly 58,000 clones; approximately 80% appear just once. The ten largest clones add up to over 3% of the sample.

The cohort consisted of hundreds of healthy bone marrow donors. All cohort members were sampled while nominally healthy, although unrecorded immune exposures were likely present. The donor was CMV seronegative and belonged to the group of 380 or so seronegative cohort members. A peripheral blood sample was collected from each donor, and TCR beta sequencing was performed on peripheral blood mononuclear cells. The Qiagen DNeasy Blood Extraction Kit was used to extract genomic DNA from the blood cell samples. The CDR3 spans 15 residues, from the cysteine through the phenylalanine. Only the CDR3 DNA stays, 45 bases, in frame from base 1. Reading the germline V gene (reference sequence) gives CDR1 GTSNPN and CDR2 SVGIG. V is clipped by 1 base and J by 4 bases, and the sequence between their germline boundaries is 16 bases long.

Sequences were obtained from PBMCs. The chain is assembled from TRBV30 and TRBJ1-1; a tentative D match to TRBD1 spans 5 bases. The sequence was collected from a woman aged 40 to 50 in good health and CMV-seronegative. The CDR3 sequence is CAWSEAARGSTEAFF. The DNA sequence is given as TGTGCCTGGAGTGAGGCCGCCCGGGGGTCCACTGAAGCTTTCTTT.